This T cell receptor (beta chain) derives from a study of cytomegalovirus exposure and HLA in healthy donors. Whole-study findings and limits: In a later analysis, more than 15,000 TCR beta sequences were associated with HLA alleles at 0.05 false discovery rate. Equally common other TCR beta chains were less clonally expanded than HLA-associated ones, a later analysis found.

The PCR had 60 Vbeta and 13 Jbeta primers. Sequencing used immunoSEQ multiplex PCR; TCRdb keeps in-frame clones, though not all of them. The repertoire holds roughly 120,000 clones, with less than 85% as singletons. Germline V gene lookup returns CDR1 SGHVS and CDR2 FNYEAQ. The CDR3 has 14 residues. The V end was cut by 5 bases, the J end by 2 bases, with 10 bases between. Comment on this clone: What it recognizes is unknown.

The chain joins TRBV7-6 to TRBJ1-5; TRBD1 is a possible D gene (5 bases). Sequencing input: PBMCs. The source of this sequence is a man aged 30 to 39 in good health and CMV-seronegative. The CDR3: CASSLDMGNQPQHF. In nucleotides, the CDR3 is TGTGCCAGCAGCCTGGACATGGGCAATCAGCCCCAGCATTTT.